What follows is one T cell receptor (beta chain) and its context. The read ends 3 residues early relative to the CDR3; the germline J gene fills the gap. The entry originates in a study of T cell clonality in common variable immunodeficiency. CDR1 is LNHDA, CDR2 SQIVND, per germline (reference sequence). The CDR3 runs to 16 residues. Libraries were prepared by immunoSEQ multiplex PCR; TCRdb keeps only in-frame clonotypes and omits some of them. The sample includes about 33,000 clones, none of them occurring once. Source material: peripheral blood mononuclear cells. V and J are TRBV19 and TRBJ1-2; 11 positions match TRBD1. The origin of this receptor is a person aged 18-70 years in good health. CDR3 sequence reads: CASSKLFGQGAETYTF. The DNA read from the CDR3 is TGTGCCAGTAGTAAACTATTTGGACAGGGGGCAGAGACC.